The entry below gives a single TCR beta chain sequence along with its context. Its antigen remains unidentified. No per-base quality is available; no much larger clone lies one base away. The immunoSEQ Assay, a bias-controlled multiplex PCR, was used to amplify TCRbeta CDR3 regions from genomic DNA. The paper's processing steps were these. The number of nucleated cells in each sample was estimated from the amplification of reference gene primers within the assay. Sequence reads were collapsed and filtered to measure the absolute abundance of every unique TCRbeta CDR3 rearrangement. For each sample, productive Simpson clonality was calculated as the square root of Simpson's diversity index across productive rearrangements. TCRdb stores this immuneACCESS table with in-frame sequences only. Part of the clones is absent; in the studies checked, under half of the shortfall reflects unresolved V genes, and no reason is known for the rest. V and J calls plus clone size are reproduced from that table; the DNA served to infer D and trimming. This sample gives hundreds of thousands of clones in total; approximately 89% of them show up just once. The ten largest clonotypes hold 11% of the sample.

One collaborating source in Seattle enrolled patients during active infection and followed them longitudinally through the course of disease. Whole blood was collected in K2EDTA tubes by collaborating institutions according to the institutions' own protocols. For TCRbeta analysis, collaborator samples were shipped as frozen whole blood, as isolated PBMCs, or as DNA extracted from either sample type. The germline V gene (reference sequence) yields MNHNY for CDR1 and SVGAGI for CDR2. Trimming takes 4 bases from V and 6 bases from J, and the germline ends sit 12 bases apart. The CDR3, from cysteine to phenylalanine, totals 13 residues. Here the CDR3 DNA is all that survives: 39 bases in frame from base 1. The source of the sample is a study of blood T cell repertoires in COVID-19 (dated by TCRdb to about 2020). Background on the whole study: Samples from collaborators originated in the United States, Italy and Spain and spanned both the acute and convalescent phases of COVID-19. The dataset comprised deeply sampled blood TCRbeta repertoires from subjects exposed to, actively infected with, or recovered from COVID-19. The repertoires were released in a freely available public database intended as a resource for research on the immune response to SARS-CoV-2. The prospective study material was composed of cDNA or gDNA derived from T cells, B-cell-depleted T cells, or PBMCs. HLA class I and class II types, where available, came from metadata supplied by the sample provider rather than from assay-based typing. The samples were drawn from the first 160 participants of the ongoing ImmuneRACE study and from 1,200 or so subjects provided by 6 global collaborators. A de-identified subject ID, COVID-19 status, age in years and sex were almost always included in the sample metadata.

What the authors observed across the whole study: Clinical and demographic metadata were provided uncurated, with the amount varying by source and participant.

The TCR was taken from a woman in her 30s with COVID-19, enrolled during active disease. The sequenced sample consisted of peripheral blood. Here the chain combines TRBV6-6 and TRBJ1-2; a tentative D call is TRBD1 (5 bases match). The CDR3 amino acid sequence is: CASSSRGGHGYTF. The nucleotide sequence reads as follows: TGTGCCAGCAGTTCCCGGGGGGGTCATGGCTACACCTTC.